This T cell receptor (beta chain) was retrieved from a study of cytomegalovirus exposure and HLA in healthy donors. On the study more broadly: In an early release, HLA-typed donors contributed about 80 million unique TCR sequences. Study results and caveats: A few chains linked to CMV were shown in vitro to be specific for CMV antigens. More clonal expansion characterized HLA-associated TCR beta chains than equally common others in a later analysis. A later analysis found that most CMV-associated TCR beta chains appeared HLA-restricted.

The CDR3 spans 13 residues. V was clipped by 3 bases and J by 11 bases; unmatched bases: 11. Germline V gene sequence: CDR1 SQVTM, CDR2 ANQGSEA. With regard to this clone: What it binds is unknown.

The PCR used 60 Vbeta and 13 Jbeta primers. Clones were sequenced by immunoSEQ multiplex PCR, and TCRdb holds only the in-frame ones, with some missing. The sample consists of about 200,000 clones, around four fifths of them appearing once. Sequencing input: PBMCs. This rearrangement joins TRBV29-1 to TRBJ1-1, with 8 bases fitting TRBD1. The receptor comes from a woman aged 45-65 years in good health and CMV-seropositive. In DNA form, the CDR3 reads TGCAGCGTTGATGTTACGGCAGGGGGCAGGGCTTTCTTT. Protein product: CSVDVTAGGRAFF.